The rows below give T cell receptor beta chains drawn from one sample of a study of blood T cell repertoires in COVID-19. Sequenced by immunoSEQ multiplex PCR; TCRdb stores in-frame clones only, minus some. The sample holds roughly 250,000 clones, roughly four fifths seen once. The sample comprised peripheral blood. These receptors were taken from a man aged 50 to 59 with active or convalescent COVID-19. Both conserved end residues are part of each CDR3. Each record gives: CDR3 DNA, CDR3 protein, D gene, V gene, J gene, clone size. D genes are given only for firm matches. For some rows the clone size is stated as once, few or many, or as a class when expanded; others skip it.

CDR3 DNA: TGTGCCAGCAGCTTTGGGTCAGGCCGCTATAATTCACCCCTCCACTTT
CDR3 protein: CASSFGSGRYNSPLHF
D gene: NA
V gene: TRBV11-2
J gene: TRBJ1-6
clone size: NA

CDR3 DNA: TGTGCCACCAGTGATTTGTGGCAGGGGTCAAATCAGCCCCAGCATTTT
CDR3 protein: CATSDLWQGSNQPQHF
D gene: NA
V gene: TRBV24-1
J gene: TRBJ1-5
clone size: NA

CDR3 DNA: TGTGCCAGCAGCCAAGGGCGAGGTGCTGGTACGCAGTATTTT
CDR3 protein: CASSQGRGAGTQYF
D gene: NA
V gene: TRBV3-1/TRBV3-2
J gene: TRBJ2-3
clone size: NA

CDR3 DNA: TGTGCCAGCTCACCACTAGACCCCAGGGGGGCAGATACGCAGTATTTT
CDR3 protein: CASSPLDPRGADTQYF
D gene: NA
V gene: TRBV18
J gene: TRBJ2-3
clone size: once

CDR3 DNA: TGTGCCACCAGCAGAGATTCTGGGCGGGACACTGAAGCTTTCTTT
CDR3 protein: CATSRDSGRDTEAFF
D gene: NA
V gene: TRBV15
J gene: TRBJ1-1
clone size: NA

CDR3 DNA: TGTGCCAGCAGCGTAGCCCCCGGGGGACAGGGGACCGGGGAGCTGTTTTTT
CDR3 protein: CASSVAPGGQGTGELFF
D gene: TRBD1
V gene: TRBV9
J gene: TRBJ2-2
clone size: NA

CDR3 DNA: TGTGCCAGCAGCTTAGGGGGACAGGGGTATAATTCACCCCTCCACTTT
CDR3 protein: CASSLGGQGYNSPLHF
D gene: TRBD1
V gene: TRBV7-2
J gene: TRBJ1-6
clone size: NA

CDR3 DNA: TGTGCCAGCAGCCTCCGGACAGGTGCAACAGATACGCAGTATTTT
CDR3 protein: CASSLRTGATDTQYF
D gene: TRBD1
V gene: TRBV11-3
J gene: TRBJ2-3
clone size: once

CDR3 DNA: TGTGCCTGGAGCCATCCTGTCTCAGGGGCTAGCAATCAGCCCCAGCATTTT
CDR3 protein: CAWSHPVSGASNQPQHF
D gene: NA
V gene: TRBV30
J gene: TRBJ1-5
clone size: NA

CDR3 DNA: TGCGCCAGCAGGGAAGGGGCCACCGGGGAGCTGTTTTTT
CDR3 protein: CASREGATGELFF
D gene: NA
V gene: TRBV5-1
J gene: TRBJ2-2
clone size: few

CDR3 DNA: TGTGCCAGCAGCGCAGCGGGGGGGCCACGGGAGCTGTTTTTT
CDR3 protein: CASSAAGGPRELFF
D gene: TRBD2
V gene: TRBV9
J gene: TRBJ2-2
clone size: NA

CDR3 DNA: TGTGCCAGCAGGCCCCCCGGGTGGACAGCAGATACGCAGTATTTT
CDR3 protein: CASRPPGWTADTQYF
D gene: NA
V gene: TRBV21-1
J gene: TRBJ2-3
clone size: NA

CDR3 DNA: TGTGCCAGCAGAGGACAGGGTTTAAATGAGCAGTTCTTC
CDR3 protein: CASRGQGLNEQFF
D gene: TRBD1
V gene: TRBV6-1
J gene: TRBJ2-1
clone size: few

CDR3 DNA: TGTGCCATCAGTGAGGGTGGCGGGAACAGGAGGTCGAACACTGAAGCTTTCTTT
CDR3 protein: CAISEGGGNRRSNTEAFF
D gene: NA
V gene: TRBV10-3
J gene: TRBJ1-1
clone size: NA

CDR3 DNA: TGTGCCAGCCGCCGACCGGGACAGGGGGCTATCGGGGAGCTGTTTTTT
CDR3 protein: CASRRPGQGAIGELFF
D gene: TRBD1
V gene: TRBV27
J gene: TRBJ2-2
clone size: NA

CDR3 DNA: TGTGCCAGCGCTAGGTCGGGGTCCTACGAGCAGTACTTC
CDR3 protein: CASARSGSYEQYF
D gene: NA
V gene: TRBV3-1/TRBV3-2
J gene: TRBJ2-7
clone size: NA

CDR3 DNA: TGTGCCAGCAGGGCAGCAGGCACTGAAGCTTTCTTT
CDR3 protein: CASRAAGTEAFF
D gene: NA
V gene: TRBV3-1/TRBV3-2
J gene: TRBJ1-1
clone size: NA

CDR3 DNA: TGTGCCAGTAGTATAGGGGGAGGGGGTAGCAATCAGCCCCAGCATTTT
CDR3 protein: CASSIGGGGSNQPQHF
D gene: NA
V gene: TRBV19
J gene: TRBJ1-5
clone size: few

CDR3 DNA: TGTGCCAGCAGCTTTATGGAGCAGCCCCAGCATTTT
CDR3 protein: CASSFMEQPQHF
D gene: NA
V gene: TRBV7-9
J gene: TRBJ1-5
clone size: NA

CDR3 DNA: TGTGCCAGCAGTGGGGCAGGGGAAAGGAGAAATGAGCAGTTCTTC
CDR3 protein: CASSGAGERRNEQFF
D gene: NA
V gene: TRBV25-1
J gene: TRBJ2-1
clone size: NA

CDR3 DNA: TGTGCCAGCAGTTCCCCCGTTGCGACTAGCGGCGCGAACACCGGGGAGCTGTTTTTT
CDR3 protein: CASSSPVATSGANTGELFF
D gene: TRBD2
V gene: TRBV28
J gene: TRBJ2-2
clone size: NA

CDR3 DNA: TGTGCCACCTCTGACAGAACAACTAATGAAAAACTGTTTTTT
CDR3 protein: CATSDRTTNEKLFF
D gene: NA
V gene: TRBV10-3
J gene: TRBJ1-4
clone size: NA

CDR3 DNA: TGTGCCGCATACAGGCCTAATGAAAAACTGTTTTTT
CDR3 protein: CAAYRPNEKLFF
D gene: NA
V gene: TRBV2
J gene: TRBJ1-4
clone size: NA

CDR3 DNA: TGTGCCAGCAGTCGGACTAGCGGGGGTGAAAACGAGCAGTACTTC
CDR3 protein: CASSRTSGGENEQYF
D gene: TRBD2
V gene: TRBV6-5
J gene: TRBJ2-7
clone size: once

CDR3 DNA: TGTGCCAGCAGCTTTGGACAGTCTCAACAGCCCCAGCATTTT
CDR3 protein: CASSFGQSQQPQHF
D gene: NA
V gene: TRBV7-2
J gene: TRBJ1-5
clone size: NA

CDR3 DNA: TGTGCCAGCGGGGGGGACACTGAAGCTTTCTTT
CDR3 protein: CASGGDTEAFF
D gene: NA
V gene: TRBV11-2
J gene: TRBJ1-1
clone size: NA

CDR3 DNA: TGCAGCGTTGCGCAGGGGCCAGGGGAGCAGTACTTC
CDR3 protein: CSVAQGPGEQYF
D gene: NA
V gene: TRBV29-1
J gene: TRBJ2-7
clone size: NA

CDR3 DNA: TGTGCCAGCAGCCAAGGACTCCGGGAGCTCAATTCACCCCTCCACTTT
CDR3 protein: CASSQGLRELNSPLHF
D gene: NA
V gene: TRBV21-1
J gene: TRBJ1-6
clone size: NA

CDR3 DNA: TGTGCCAGCAGTTACGACGGGAATTCACCCCTCCACTTT
CDR3 protein: CASSYDGNSPLHF
D gene: NA
V gene: TRBV6-5
J gene: TRBJ1-6
clone size: NA